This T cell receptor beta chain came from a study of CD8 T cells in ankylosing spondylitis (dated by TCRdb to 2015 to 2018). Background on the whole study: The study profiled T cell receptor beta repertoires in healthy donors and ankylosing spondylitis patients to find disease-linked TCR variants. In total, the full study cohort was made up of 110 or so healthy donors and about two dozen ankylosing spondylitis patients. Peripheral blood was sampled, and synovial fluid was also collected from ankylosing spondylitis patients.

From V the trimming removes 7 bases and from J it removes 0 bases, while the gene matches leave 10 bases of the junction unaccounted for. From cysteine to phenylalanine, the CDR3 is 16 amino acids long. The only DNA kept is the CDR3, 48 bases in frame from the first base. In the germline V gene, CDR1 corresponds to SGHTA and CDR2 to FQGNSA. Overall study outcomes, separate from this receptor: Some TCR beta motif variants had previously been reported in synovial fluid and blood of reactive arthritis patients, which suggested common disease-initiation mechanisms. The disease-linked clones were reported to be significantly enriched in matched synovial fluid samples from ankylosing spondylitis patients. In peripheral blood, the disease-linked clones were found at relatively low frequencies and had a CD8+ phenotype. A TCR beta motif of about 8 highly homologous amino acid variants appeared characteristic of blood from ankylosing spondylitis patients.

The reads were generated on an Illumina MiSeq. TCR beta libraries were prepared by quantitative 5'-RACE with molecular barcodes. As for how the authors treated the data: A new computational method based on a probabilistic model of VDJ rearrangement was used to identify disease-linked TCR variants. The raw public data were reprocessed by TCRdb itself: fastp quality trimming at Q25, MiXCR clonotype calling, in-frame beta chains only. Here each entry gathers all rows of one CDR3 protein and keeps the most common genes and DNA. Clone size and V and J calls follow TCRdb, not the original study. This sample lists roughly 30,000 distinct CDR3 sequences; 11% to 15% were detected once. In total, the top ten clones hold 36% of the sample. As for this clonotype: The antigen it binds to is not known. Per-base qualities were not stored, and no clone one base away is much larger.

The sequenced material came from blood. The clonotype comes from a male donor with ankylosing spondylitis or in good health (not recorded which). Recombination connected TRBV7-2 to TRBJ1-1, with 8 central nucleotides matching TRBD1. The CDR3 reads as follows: CASNNRGGRMNTEAFF. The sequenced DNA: TGTGCCAGCAACAACAGGGGGGGAAGAATGAACACTGAAGCTTTCTTT.